Listed below are T cell receptor beta chains from one sample, sequenced in a study of blood T cells in healthy people across ages. One entry per CDR3 protein, called by TCRdb with MiXCR from the 5' RACE reads. The sample lists about 930,000 distinct CDR3 sequences, 25% to 35% occurring once. The same sample was also used in a study of T cells of mothers and their children.

Sequenced: blood. These receptor sequences come from a woman aged 40-49 years in good health. Each CDR3 is given with its conserved first and last residue. The order of the fields is D gene, V gene, J gene, CDR3 length, clone size, CDR3 protein, CDR3 DNA. The D gene is left open where the match is weak. The size entry is marked missing in some rows and otherwise reads once, few, many or a size class.

.,TRBV11-2,TRBJ2-5,13,few,CASSLVVRETQYF,TGTGCCAGCAGCTTAGTGGTCCGGGAGACCCAGTACTTC
.,TRBV29-1,TRBJ2-5,12,few,CSVETGSETQYF,TGCAGCGTTGAGACGGGGTCAGAGACCCAGTACTTC
TRBD2,TRBV12-3/TRBV12-4,TRBJ2-1,15,.,CASSLEAGGRYEQFF,TGTGCCAGCAGTTTAGAGGCGGGGGGGCGGTATGAGCAGTTCTTC
.,TRBV2,TRBJ2-1,15,few,CASSDKARGPNEQFF,TGTGCCAGCAGTGATAAGGCTCGAGGTCCCAATGAGCAGTTCTTC
.,TRBV7-2,TRBJ2-7,16,few,CASSLGLAPSLYEQYF,TGTGCCAGCAGCTTAGGCCTAGCGCCTTCGCTGTACGAGCAGTACTTC
TRBD2,TRBV6-5,TRBJ2-7,15,.,CASSYSISGSYEQYF,TGTGCCAGCAGTTACTCCATTAGCGGGAGTTACGAGCAGTACTTC
.,TRBV20-1,TRBJ2-4,14,many,CSARDPSSKNIQYF,TGCAGTGCTAGAGACCCTAGCTCCAAAAACATTCAGTACTTC
.,TRBV6-6,TRBJ2-7,15,many,CASSYSGGEGYEQYF,TGTGCCAGCAGTTATTCCGGGGGCGAAGGGTACGAGCAGTACTTC
TRBD2,TRBV5-1,TRBJ2-1,16,.,CASSLARGGAYSEQFF,TGCGCCAGCAGCTTGGCCCGCGGGGGGGCCTACAGTGAGCAGTTCTTC
.,TRBV12-3/TRBV12-4,TRBJ1-2,17,.,CASSLGARTAPNYGYTF,TGTGCCAGCAGTTTAGGGGCTCGGACAGCCCCTAACTATGGCTACACCTTC
.,TRBV29-1,TRBJ2-3,14,few,CSVERDSSTDTQYF,TGCAGCGTTGAACGCGACTCTAGCACAGATACGCAGTATTTT
TRBD1,TRBV29-1,TRBJ2-1,13,few,CSVDWTYRGEQFF,TGCAGCGTTGATTGGACTTACAGGGGTGAGCAGTTCTTC
TRBD1,TRBV7-2,TRBJ1-2,14,.,CASRIRDRDNGYTF,TGTGCCAGCAGGATCCGGGACAGGGACAACGGCTACACCTTC
.,TRBV6-2/TRBV6-3,TRBJ2-5,14,many,CASSYGPGEETQYF,TGTGCCAGCAGTTACGGACCGGGCGAGGAGACCCAGTACTTC
.,TRBV28,TRBJ1-2,15,.,CASSFWLRVSYGYTF,TGTGCCAGCAGTTTTTGGCTGCGGGTTAGCTATGGCTACACCTTC
TRBD1,TRBV7-2,TRBJ1-2,13,many,CASRQGTDYGYTF,TGTGCCAGTCGACAGGGTACGGACTATGGCTACACCTTC
.,TRBV6-5,TRBJ1-1,14,.,CASSYRSQDTEAFF,TGTGCCAGCAGCTACCGGTCCCAGGACACTGAAGCTTTCTTT
.,TRBV14,TRBJ2-7,16,few,CASSRKTGTSSYEQYF,TGTGCCAGCAGCCGCAAGACCGGGACAAGCTCCTACGAGCAGTACTTC
.,TRBV16,TRBJ1-5,14,few,CASSHGRKPQPQHF,TGTGCCAGCAGCCACGGCAGAAAACCCCAGCCCCAGCATTTT
.,TRBV13,TRBJ2-1,15,.,CASSIAGLDYNEQFF,TGTGCCAGCAGCATAGCCGGACTGGACTACAATGAGCAGTTCTTC
TRBD2,TRBV25-1,TRBJ2-7,15,.,CASSPGLAGVYEQYF,TGTGCCAGCTCCCCGGGACTAGCGGGGGTCTACGAGCAGTACTTC
TRBD1,TRBV29-1,TRBJ1-1,13,few,CSVESGTGGRAFF,TGCAGCGTTGAGTCCGGGACAGGGGGTCGAGCTTTCTTT
.,TRBV5-1,TRBJ2-1,17,few,CASSQETWVPRGNEQFF,TGCGCCAGCAGCCAAGAAACATGGGTTCCGAGGGGCAATGAGCAGTTCTTC
.,TRBV6-4,TRBJ2-3,16,.,CASSDSSRTGADTQYF,TGTGCCAGCAGTGACTCGTCACGGACGGGGGCAGATACGCAGTATTTT
.,TRBV5-1,TRBJ2-3,16,.,CASSLGNPAGTDTQYF,TGCGCCAGCAGCTTGGGGAACCCCGCTGGCACAGATACGCAGTATTTT